The 9 T cell receptor beta chains below were found in one sample sequenced in a study of OX40 agonist ivuxolimab in advanced cancers. TCRdb keeps only in-frame clones here, not all; method: immunoSEQ multiplex PCR. The sample records tens of thousands of clones, around 87% being singletons. Sequenced here: CD4+ or CD8+ T cells sorted from blood, sampled in a trial of the OX40 agonist ivuxolimab. Every receptor here comes from an adult with an advanced solid tumor such as melanoma, head and neck, liver or kidney cancer.

This clone was seen a handful of times. This chain uses TRBV28 with TRBJ2-3, with D possibly being TRBD1 (6 bases). Germline CDR1 reads MDHEN; CDR2 reads SYDVKM. Trimming cost V 5 bases and J 8 bases, with 11 bases left between them. The CDR3 covers 12 residues. The CDR3 nucleotides read TGTGCCAGCAGTCTTGGGGACATTACGCAGTATTTT. It is translated as CASSLGDITQYF.

The CDR3 spells CASSEKLITGELFF. DNA for the CDR3: TGTGCCAGCAGCGAGAAACTCATAACCGGGGAGCTGTTTTTT. The chain joins TRBV9 to TRBJ2-2; D remains ambiguous. The V end lost 3 bases, the J end lost 5 bases, and 11 bases lay between the germline ends. Germline values: CDR1 SGDLS, CDR2 YYNGEE. This CDR3 is 14 amino acids long.

The genes are TRBV6-1 and TRBJ1-1, with a weak D call TRBD1 (5 bases). V was pared by 2 bases and J by 0 bases, with 7 bases between. The CDR3 totals 14 residues. The V gene's germline CDR1 is MNHNS and CDR2 SASEGT. Written as DNA, the CDR3 is TGTGCCAGCAGTGAACTGGGGCTGAACACTGAAGCTTTCTTT. Translating it yields CASSELGLNTEAFF.

The V and J genes are TRBV9 and TRBJ1-2, with 12 positions matching TRBD1. Germline V lookup: CDR1 SGDLS, CDR2 YYNGEE. V was pared by 0 bases and J by 7 bases, with 4 bases of the junction left unmatched. The CDR3 runs 15 residues. The CDR3, as DNA: TGTGCCAGCAGCGTAGGGGGACAGGGGGCCGGTGGCTACACCTTC. Translated, it gives CASSVGGQGAGGYTF.

DNA for the CDR3: TGTGCCACCAGCAGAGCGTCTAGCGGGGGAGAGACCCAGTACTTC. Amino acid sequence: CATSRASSGGETQYF. This sequence joins TRBV15 and TRBJ2-5, with TRBD2 matching over 10 bases. The V segment lost 1 base and the J segment 4 bases; nucleotides outside the gene matches: 3. The length of the CDR3 is 15 residues. Germline CDR1 and CDR2: LNHNV and YYDKDF (reference sequence).

This sequence joins TRBV11-2 and TRBJ1-3; 7 positions agree with TRBD1. J lost 0 bases, V lost 3 bases, and 5 bases had no gene match. The CDR3 sequence is 16 residues long. The germline gives CDR1 SGHAT, CDR2 FQNNGV. The CDR3: CASSFGQAISGNTIYF. The CDR3 DNA is TGTGCCAGCAGCTTTGGACAGGCTATCTCTGGAAACACCATATATTTT.

V usage is TRBV2 and J usage is TRBJ2-2, with unresolved D. The germline gives CDR1 SNHLY, CDR2 FYNNEI. CDR3 length: 13 residues. The V end was cut by 2 bases, the J end by 5 bases, with 6 bases between. CDR3 coding DNA: TGTGCCAGCAGTGAAATGCCGACCGGGGAGCTGTTTTTT. Encoded protein: CASSEMPTGELFF.

J is TRBJ1-2 and V is TRBV2; no clear D gene. Germline V gives CDR1 SNHLY, CDR2 FYNNEI. Trimming shortened V by 11 bases and J by 3 bases, and 13 bases separated the two germline ends. This CDR3 region has 12 residues. Here the CDR3 reads CADGRSYYGYTF. DNA for the CDR3: TGTGCCGACGGGCGGTCGTACTATGGCTACACCTTC.

This rearrangement joins TRBV4-2 to TRBJ1-5; D is unclear. The V gene's germline CDR1 is LGHNA and CDR2 YNFKEQ. The CDR3 runs to 14 residues. Trimming shortened V by 1 base and J by 4 bases, and 8 bases separated the two germline ends. CDR3 in DNA: TGTGCCAGCAGCCAAGTTGGCGGGAATCAGCCCCAGCATTTT. Its translation is CASSQVGGNQPQHF.